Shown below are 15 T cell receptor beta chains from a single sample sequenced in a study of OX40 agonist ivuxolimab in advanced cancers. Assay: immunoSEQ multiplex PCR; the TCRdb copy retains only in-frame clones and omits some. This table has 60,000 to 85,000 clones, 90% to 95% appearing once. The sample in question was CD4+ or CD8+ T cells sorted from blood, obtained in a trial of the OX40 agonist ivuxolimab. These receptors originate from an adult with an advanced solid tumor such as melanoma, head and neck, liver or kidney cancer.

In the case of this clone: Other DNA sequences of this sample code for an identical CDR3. The CDR3 sequence is CASSQDRGGYEQYF. In DNA, the CDR3 is TGCGCCAGCAGCCAAGATCGGGGAGGCTACGAGCAGTACTTC. The rearrangement joins TRBV4-3 to TRBJ2-7; the D gene is possibly TRBD2 (6 bases). Trimming stripped 0 bases from V and 3 bases from J, with 9 bases between. Germline V gene data show CDR1 as LGHNA and CDR2 as YSLEER. The CDR3 length is 14 residues.

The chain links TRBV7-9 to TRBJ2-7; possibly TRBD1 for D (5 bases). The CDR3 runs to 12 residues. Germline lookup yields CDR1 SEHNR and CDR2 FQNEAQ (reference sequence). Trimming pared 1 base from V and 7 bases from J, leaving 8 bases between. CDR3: CASSLGSGEQYF. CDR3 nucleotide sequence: TGTGCCAGCAGCTTAGGCTCAGGGGAGCAGTACTTC.

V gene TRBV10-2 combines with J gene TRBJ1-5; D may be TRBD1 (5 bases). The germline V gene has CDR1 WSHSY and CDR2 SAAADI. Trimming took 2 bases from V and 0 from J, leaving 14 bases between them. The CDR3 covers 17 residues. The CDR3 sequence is CASSESRDFYSNQPQHF. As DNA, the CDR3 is TGCGCCAGCAGTGAGAGCAGGGACTTCTATAGCAATCAGCCCCAGCATTTT.

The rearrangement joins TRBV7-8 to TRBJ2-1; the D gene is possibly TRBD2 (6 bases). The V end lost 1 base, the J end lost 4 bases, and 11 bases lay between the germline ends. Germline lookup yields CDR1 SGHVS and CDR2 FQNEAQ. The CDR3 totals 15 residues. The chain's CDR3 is CASSLGGVGYNEQFF. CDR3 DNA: TGTGCCAGCAGCTTAGGCGGGGTCGGGTACAATGAGCAGTTCTTC.

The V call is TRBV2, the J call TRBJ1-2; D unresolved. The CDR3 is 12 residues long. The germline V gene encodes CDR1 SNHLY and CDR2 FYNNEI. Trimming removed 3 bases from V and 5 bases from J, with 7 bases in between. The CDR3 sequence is CASSESLYGYTF. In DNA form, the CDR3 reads TGTGCCAGCAGTGAGAGCCTTTATGGCTACACCTTC.

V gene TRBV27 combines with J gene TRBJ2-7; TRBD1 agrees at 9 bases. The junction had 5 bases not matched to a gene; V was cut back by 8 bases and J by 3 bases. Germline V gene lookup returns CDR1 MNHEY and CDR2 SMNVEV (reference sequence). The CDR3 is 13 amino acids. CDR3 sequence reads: CASRTGEGYEQYF. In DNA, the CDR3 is TGTGCCAGCCGGACAGGGGAGGGCTACGAGCAGTACTTC.

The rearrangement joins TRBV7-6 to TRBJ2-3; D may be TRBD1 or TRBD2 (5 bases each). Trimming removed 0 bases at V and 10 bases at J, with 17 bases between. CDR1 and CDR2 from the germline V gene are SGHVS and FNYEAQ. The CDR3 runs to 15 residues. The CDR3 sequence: CASSLAMAPGTPQYF. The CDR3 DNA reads TGTGCCAGCAGCTTAGCGATGGCGCCCGGGACCCCGCAGTATTTT.

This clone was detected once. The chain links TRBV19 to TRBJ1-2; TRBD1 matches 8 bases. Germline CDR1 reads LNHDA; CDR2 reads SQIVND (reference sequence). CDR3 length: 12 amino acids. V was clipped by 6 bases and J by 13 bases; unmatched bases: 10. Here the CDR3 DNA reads TGTGCCAGTAGCCCCCATTGGACAGGGCGCACCTTC. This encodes CASSPHWTGRTF.

CDR3 in amino acids: CASSRDKGHGELFF. CDR3 sequence (DNA): TGTGCCAGCAGTAGGGACAAAGGTCACGGGGAGCTGTTTTTT. This chain uses TRBV6-4 with TRBJ2-2, with D possibly TRBD1 on 6 matching bases. The CDR3 runs to 14 residues. V was trimmed by 5 bases and J by 7 bases, leaving 14 bases between them. Germline V lookup: CDR1 MRHNA, CDR2 SNTAGT.

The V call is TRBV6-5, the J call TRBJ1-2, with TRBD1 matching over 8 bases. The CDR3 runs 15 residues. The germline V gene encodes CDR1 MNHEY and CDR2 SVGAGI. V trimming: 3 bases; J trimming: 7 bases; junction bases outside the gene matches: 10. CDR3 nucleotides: TGTGCCAGCAGTTATAACGCAGGGGGCGAAGGTGGCTACACCTTC. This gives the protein CASSYNAGGEGGYTF.

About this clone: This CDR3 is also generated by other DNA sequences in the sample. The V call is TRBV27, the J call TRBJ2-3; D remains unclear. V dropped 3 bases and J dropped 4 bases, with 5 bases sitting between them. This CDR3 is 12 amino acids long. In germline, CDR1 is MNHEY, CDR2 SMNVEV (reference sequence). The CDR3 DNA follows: TGTGCCAGCAGTTTTCTTGCAGATACGCAGTATTTT. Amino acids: CASSFLADTQYF.

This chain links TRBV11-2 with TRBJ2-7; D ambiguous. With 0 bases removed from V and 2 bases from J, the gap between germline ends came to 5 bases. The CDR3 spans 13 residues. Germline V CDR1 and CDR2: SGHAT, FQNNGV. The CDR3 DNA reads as TGTGCCAGCAGCTTAGATCCCCCCTACGAGCAGTACTTC. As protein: CASSLDPPYEQYF.

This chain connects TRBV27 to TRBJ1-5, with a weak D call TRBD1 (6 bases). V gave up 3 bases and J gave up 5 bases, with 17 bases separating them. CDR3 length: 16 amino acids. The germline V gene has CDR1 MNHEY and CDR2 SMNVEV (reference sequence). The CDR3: CASSLTTGGPYQPQHF. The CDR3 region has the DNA TGTGCCAGCAGTTTGACCACCGGGGGCCCGTATCAGCCCCAGCATTTT.

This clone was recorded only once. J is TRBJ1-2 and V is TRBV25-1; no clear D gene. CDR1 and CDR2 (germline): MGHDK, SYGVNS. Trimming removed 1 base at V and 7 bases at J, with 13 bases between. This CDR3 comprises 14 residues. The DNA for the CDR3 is TGTGCCAGCAGTGAATTGGTCCAAATGGGTGGCTACACCTTC. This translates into CASSELVQMGGYTF.

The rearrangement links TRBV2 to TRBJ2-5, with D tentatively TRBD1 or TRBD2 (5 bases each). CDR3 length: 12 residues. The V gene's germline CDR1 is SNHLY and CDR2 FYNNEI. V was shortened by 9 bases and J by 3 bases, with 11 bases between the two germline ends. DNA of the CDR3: TGTGCCAGTTTGGGGACCAAAGAGACCCAGTACTTC. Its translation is CASLGTKETQYF.